Listed below are T cell receptor beta chains from one sample, sequenced in a study of post-analysis software for immune sequencing data. TCRdb reprocessed the PCR reads with MiXCR, giving one entry per CDR3 protein. The data hold about 540,000 distinct CDR3 sequences, with around 34% observed a single time. Specimen: blood. Receptors were obtained from a girl aged 2-17 years with multiple sclerosis. CDR3s include the opening cysteine and the closing phenylalanine or tryptophan. Size values are once, few and many counts, or a class for expanded clones, and some rows have none.

V	size	CDR3
TRBV25-1	once	CASSESRSDTEAFF
TRBV5-1	NA	CASTLEITRETQYF
TRBV27	NA	CASSLRAGIYEQYF
TRBV6-5	NA	CASSSPSTYEQYF
TRBV7-8	once	CASSLPLTLTMNTEAFF
TRBV6-5	NA	CASRNGAGGPHEQFF
TRBV5-6	few	CASSQRTGTYEQYF
TRBV7-9	NA	CASSLGPRGAYNEQFF
TRBV20-1	once	CSARDYRLKGDTEAFF
TRBV28	few	CASSGRQGMDEKLFF
TRBV15	NA	CATSRDAGDREAFF
TRBV5-1	NA	CASSIESSGQEQFF
TRBV29-1	NA	CSARWGGRDTQYF
TRBV5-4	NA	CASSLDRDDTEAFF
TRBV18	few	CASSPSTGRDYGYTF
TRBV20-1	few	CSARDSNYGYTF